A selection of T cell receptor beta chains follows, all from one sample in a study of cytomegalovirus exposure and HLA in healthy donors. The assay was immunoSEQ multiplex PCR, and TCRdb's table has in-frame clones only and misses some. The repertoire consists of more than 95,000 clones, with about 80% occurring once and the leading ten covering approximately 10%. Sequences were obtained from PBMCs. The receptors were sampled from a man between 25 and 39 years old in good health and CMV-seropositive. CDR3s include the opening cysteine and the closing phenylalanine or tryptophan. The D gene is left open where the match is weak. Size tells how often a clone was seen (once, few, many) or the class of an expanded clone, and some rows leave it out.

>-|TRBJ1-3|-|TRBV7-2
TGTGCCAGCAGTTTAGTATACACCATATATTTT
CASSLVYTIYF
>-|TRBJ1-1|-|TRBV27
TGTGCCAGCACCTCGGGGGAGGGTTTGGCTGAAGCTTTCTTT
CASTSGEGLAEAFF
>-|TRBJ2-7|-|TRBV6-5
TGTGCCAGCAGTTACTCGAGTAGCGGAGGTAACGAGCAGTACTTC
CASSYSSSGGNEQYF
>-|TRBJ1-5|-|TRBV7-8
TGTGCCAGCAGCTTACGGTCCTATAGCAATCAGCCCCAGCATTTT
CASSLRSYSNQPQHF
>once|TRBJ1-2|-|TRBV20-1
TGCAGTGCTCAGTTTGGCTACACCTTC
CSAQFGYTF
>-|TRBJ2-5|TRBD1|TRBV7-6
TGTGCCAGCAGCAAAGCCGCCGGGACAGGACGGGCCCAGTACTTC
CASSKAAGTGRAQYF
>once|TRBJ1-1|-|TRBV5-4
TGTGCCAGTTCAGGGCGGTTGAACACTGAAGCTTTCTTT
CASSGRLNTEAFF
>few|TRBJ2-7|-|TRBV5-1
TGCGCCAGCAGCTTGGAACAGGGCAACTACGAGCAGTACTTC
CASSLEQGNYEQYF
>-|TRBJ2-5|TRBD2|TRBV9
TGTGCCAGCAGCCGACTAGCGGGGGGCTATCCAATAGAGACCCAGTACTTC
CASSRLAGGYPIETQYF
>-|TRBJ1-3|-|TRBV7-8
TGTGCCAGCAGCTTAAGAGGCTCTGGAAACACCATATATTTT
CASSLRGSGNTIYF
>-|TRBJ1-2|TRBD1|TRBV19
TGTGCCTCGGGAACAGGGGCGATCTATGGCTACACCTTC
CASGTGAIYGYTF
>-|TRBJ1-6|-|TRBV25-1
TGTGCCAGCAGTAATAGCGGGAATTCACCCCTCCACTTT
CASSNSGNSPLHF
>-|TRBJ1-5|-|TRBV5-5
TGTGCCAGCAGCTTGGCAGGGAATAGCAATCAGCCCCAGCATTTT
CASSLAGNSNQPQHF
>few|TRBJ2-3|TRBD1|TRBV7-2
TGTGCCAGCAGCTTAGAACAGGGGCTCACAGATACGCAGTATTTT
CASSLEQGLTDTQYF
>-|TRBJ1-6|TRBD1|TRBV9
TGTGCCAGCAGCGGGAGCACAGGGGTGGGATCACCCCTCCACTTT
CASSGSTGVGSPLHF
>-|TRBJ2-5|TRBD1|TRBV7-9
TGTGCCAGCAGCCTCGGACAGGGGTTGGGTAGGGGGGAGACCCAGTACTTC
CASSLGQGLGRGETQYF
>-|TRBJ2-3|TRBD1|TRBV7-3
TGTGCCAGCAGCGATGGGGGACAGGGGGCCACAGATACGCAGTATTTT
CASSDGGQGATDTQYF
>-|TRBJ1-1|-|TRBV28
TGTGCCAGTAGCCTAGGCACTGAAGCTTTCTTT
CASSLGTEAFF
>-|TRBJ1-2|-|TRBV19
TGTGCCAGTAGTATGGCACCTTCTCACTATGGCTACACCTTC
CASSMAPSHYGYTF
>-|TRBJ2-5|TRBD1|TRBV4-1
TGCGCCAGCAGCAGGACAGGGGGAGAGACCCAGTACTTC
CASSRTGGETQYF
>-|TRBJ2-3|TRBD2|TRBV7-2
TGTGCCAGCAGCTCCGCCCTAGCGGGGACGCAGTATTTT
CASSSALAGTQYF
>medium-sized|TRBJ1-6|-|TRBV6-1
TGTGCCAGCAGTGGGACAGATAATTCACCCCTCCACTTT
CASSGTDNSPLHF
>once|TRBJ2-3|-|TRBV5-1
TGCGCCAGCAGCTTGTCAGGCACAGATACGCAGTATTTT
CASSLSGTDTQYF
>-|TRBJ2-6|TRBD1|TRBV6-4
TGTGCCAGCAGTGCAGGGGGATACTCTGGGGCCAACGTCCTGACTTTC
CASSAGGYSGANVLTF
>once|TRBJ1-5|TRBD1|TRBV11-2
TGTGCCAGCAGCCTCAATGCCGACAGGGGCGGGCAGCCCCAGCATTTT
CASSLNADRGGQPQHF
>-|TRBJ1-1|-|TRBV30
TGTGCCTGGACGGGGCGGGGGCGCACTGAAGCTTTCTTT
CAWTGRGRTEAFF
>few|TRBJ1-6|-|TRBV6-4
TGTGCCAGCAGTTACGACAGCAATTCACCCCTCCACTTT
CASSYDSNSPLHF
>-|TRBJ1-1|-|TRBV5-8
TGTGCCAGCAGCTCAGGGTGGGACACTGAAGCTTTCTTT
CASSSGWDTEAFF
>-|TRBJ1-6|-|TRBV5-1
TGCGCCAGCAGCCTAACAGATAATTCACCCCTCCACTTT
CASSLTDNSPLHF
>-|TRBJ2-2|TRBD1|TRBV7-8
TGTGCCAGCAGGGGGACAGGGGGCCCCGGGGAGCTGTTTTTT
CASRGTGGPGELFF
>-|TRBJ2-7|-|TRBV4-1
TGCGCCAGCAGCCAAGCCAGGGCCTCTTACGAGCAGTACTTC
CASSQARASYEQYF
>-|TRBJ2-5|TRBD1|TRBV5-1
TGCGCCAGCAGCCAGGGACAGGGTCTGGAGACCCAGTACTTC
CASSQGQGLETQYF
>-|TRBJ1-1|-|TRBV18
TGTGCCAGCTCACCACAGGGGCAAACGACTGAAGCTTTCTTT
CASSPQGQTTEAFF
>-|TRBJ2-3|TRBD2|TRBV11-3
TGTGCCAGCAGCTTGGCCAGCGGGGTTGGCACAGATACGCAGTATTTT
CASSLASGVGTDTQYF
>-|TRBJ1-3|TRBD1|TRBV19
TGTGCCAGAACGGACAGGGGATTAGCTGGAAACACCATATATTTT
CARTDRGLAGNTIYF
>few|TRBJ1-2|-|TRBV20-1
TGCAGTGCTCTCACAGGGCCAGGCTACACCTTC
CSALTGPGYTF
>-|TRBJ2-5|-|TRBV28
TGTGCCAGCAGTTTAAAGGAGGGGATAGGAGAGACCCAGTACTTC
CASSLKEGIGETQYF
>few|TRBJ2-7|TRBD1|TRBV13
TGTGCCAGCAGCCCCGACAACAGGGGTTACGAGCAGTACTTC
CASSPDNRGYEQYF
>-|TRBJ1-3|-|TRBV28
TGTGCCAGCACACGGGCAGGGCTTGGAAACACCATATATTTT
CASTRAGLGNTIYF
>-|TRBJ1-1|-|TRBV10-2
TGCGCCAGCAGTGAGATACAGGGGAACACTGAAGCTTTCTTT
CASSEIQGNTEAFF
>-|TRBJ1-5|TRBD1|TRBV7-8
TGTGCCAGCAGCTCAAGACAGGGGGCGGTCAATCAGCCCCAGCATTTT
CASSSRQGAVNQPQHF
>-|TRBJ2-1|TRBD1|TRBV7-8
TGTGCCAGCAGCTTAGGCCGTCCCGGGACAGGGTACTACAATGAGCAGTTCTTC
CASSLGRPGTGYYNEQFF
>-|TRBJ1-1|TRBD1|TRBV30
TGTGCCTGGAGTTCGACAGGGCCCCACCAAGCTTTCTTT
CAWSSTGPHQAFF
>-|TRBJ1-2|TRBD1|TRBV28
TGTGCCAGCACATCGGACAGGGGGGACAAAAGATATGGCTACACCTTC
CASTSDRGDKRYGYTF
>-|TRBJ1-3|-|TRBV18
TGTGCCAGCTCACTCGGAACAGGCACCTCTGGAAACACCATATATTTT
CASSLGTGTSGNTIYF
>-|TRBJ1-2|TRBD1|TRBV7-6
TGTGCCAGCAGCGGACAGACAGGGAACTCTGGCTACACCTTC
CASSGQTGNSGYTF
>-|TRBJ2-7|-|TRBV7-3
TGTGCCAGCAGCCAAAGCCACTCGGGGGAGCAGTACTTC
CASSQSHSGEQYF
>-|TRBJ1-2|TRBD1|TRBV10-3
TGTGCCATCAGTAAGGACAGGGGGCTAGCTAACTATGGCTACACCTTC
CAISKDRGLANYGYTF
>-|TRBJ2-2|TRBD1|TRBV19
TGTGCCAGTAGTATGGTTGTCCCTGACAGGGTTTTGAACACCGGGGAGCTGTTTTTT
CASSMVVPDRVLNTGELFF
>-|TRBJ1-1|-|TRBV9
TGTGCCAGCAGCGTAGCCAGTACTGGGGCCACTGAAGCTTTCTTT
CASSVASTGATEAFF
>-|TRBJ1-1|-|TRBV13
TGTGCCAGCAGCCTCAGGGGAAACGAGCGGGCTTTCTTT
CASSLRGNERAFF